These 13 T cell receptor beta chains share one sample of origin, sequenced in a study of response to subunit inactivated influenza vaccine. TCRdb passed the RT-PCR reads through MiXCR, listing each CDR3 protein once. This table holds a few hundred thousand distinct CDR3 sequences, 14% found once. The sample here was PBMCs from blood, taken about 12 days after vaccination. The receptor set was obtained from a man aged 50 or older who received an inactivated influenza vaccine.

The table lists this clonotype with a few counts. CDR3 protein: CASSFIPALRSPLHF. The DNA of the CDR3 is TGTGCCAGCAGTTTTATACCGGCTTTACGTTCACCCCTCCACTTT. This chain uses TRBV6-5 with TRBJ1-6, with D unclear. This CDR3 contains 15 residues. V dropped 4 bases and J dropped 9 bases, with 16 bases sitting between them. CDR1 and CDR2 from the germline V gene are MNHEY and SVGAGI.

This rearrangement joins TRBV21-1 to TRBJ2-2; the table's D call, TRBD1, was not checked against the DNA. TRBV21-1 is a pseudogene locus. This CDR3 region has 21 residues. The CDR3 DNA sequence: TGTGCCAGCAGCAAAGCGTTCCGGGGGGCGAGCAAGCCGGACGACACCGGGGAGCTGTTTTTT. This encodes CASSKAFRGASKPDDTGELFF.

This clonotype was picked up a small number of times. The gene calls are TRBV12-3 or TRBV12-4 and TRBJ1-1; D not certain. The CDR3 length is 11 residues. Trimming stripped 8 bases from V and 6 bases from J, with 10 bases between. The DNA of the CDR3 is TGTGCCAGCTTACACCCACCTGAAGCTTTCTTT. Its protein is CASLHPPEAFF.

CDR3 sequence (DNA): TGTGCCAGCAGCGTAGAGGGCGGGAGGGCCTCCCATGAGCAGTTCTTC. Its protein product is CASSVEGGRASHEQFF. This chain joins TRBV9 and TRBJ2-1; the match to TRBD2 covers 9 bases. Germline V CDR1 and CDR2: SGDLS, YYNGEE. Trimming cost V 0 bases and J 8 bases; bases outside gene matches: 9. The CDR3 totals 16 residues.

This clonotype came up a few times. The rearrangement joins TRBV11-2 to TRBJ2-5; 10 bases are shared with TRBD1. The V gene's germline CDR1 is SGHAT and CDR2 FQNNGV. CDR3 length equals 15 residues. With V trimmed by 5 bases and J by 5 bases, 8 bases remained unmatched. The CDR3 coding sequence is TGTGCCAGCAGCCCAGGGACAGGGGCGTGGGAGACCCAGTACTTC. Translation gives CASSPGTGAWETQYF. The variable domain in full, completed from reference TRBV11-2 and TRBJ2-5, reads EAGVAQSPRYKIIEKRQSVAFWCNPISGHATLYWYQQILGQGPKLLIQFQNNGVVDDSQLPKDRFSAERLKGVDSTLKIQPAKLEDSAVYLCASSPGTGAWETQYFGPGTRLLVL.

This sequence joins TRBV7-8 and TRBJ2-1; 9 nucleotides match TRBD2. Germline V gene lookup returns CDR1 SGHVS and CDR2 FQNEAQ. V lost 8 bases to trimming and J lost 4 bases; unmatched junction nucleotides: 3. The CDR3 spans 13 residues. The CDR3: CASRREGYNEQFF. CDR3 sequence (DNA): TGTGCCAGCCGGCGGGAGGGGTACAATGAGCAGTTCTTC.

This chain uses TRBV6-1 with TRBJ2-3, with D perhaps matching TRBD1 (6 bases). Germline CDR1 and CDR2: MNHNS and SASEGT. V lost 4 bases and J lost 2, with 10 bases in between. This CDR3 is 14 amino acids long. The CDR3 region has the DNA TGTGCCAGCAGTGGACAGGCCTTCACAGATACGCAGTATTTT. It specifies CASSGQAFTDTQYF.

This clonotype was recorded a few times. The rearrangement joins TRBV20-1 to TRBJ2-5, with 9 bases identical to TRBD2. The germline gives CDR1 DFQATT, CDR2 SNEGSKA (reference sequence). V shed 3 bases, J shed 1 base, and the junction held 3 bases outside the gene matches. This CDR3 contains 14 residues. Written as DNA, the CDR3 is TGCAGTGCTAGCTGGACTAGCGCCCAAGAGACCCAGTACTTC. The encoded protein is CSASWTSAQETQYF.

The table lists this clonotype with a few counts. This CDR3 is CAISEELAGGRDTQYF. The CDR3 coding sequence is TGTGCCATCAGTGAGGAATTAGCGGGAGGTCGGGATACGCAGTATTTT. V is TRBV10-3 and J is TRBJ2-3, with 10 bases that match TRBD2. The CDR3 runs to 16 residues. Germline V lookup: CDR1 ENHRY, CDR2 SYGVKD. V shed 2 bases and J 6 bases; nucleotides not matched to a gene: 8.

This clonotype was observed a few times. CDR3 sequence (DNA): TGCGCCAGCAGCCAAGATAGTCTAGTGCAGTTCTTC. Its translation is CASSQDSLVQFF. The rearrangement links TRBV4-3 to TRBJ2-1; D remains ambiguous. Germline V gives CDR1 LGHNA, CDR2 YSLEER. The CDR3 is 12 residues long. Trimming left V 0 bases short and J 12 bases short, with 9 bases between.

The V and J genes are TRBV16 and TRBJ1-5; no clear D gene. Germline-derived CDR1 and CDR2 are KGHSY and FQNENV. This CDR3 is built from 17 residues. V gave up 1 base and J gave up 5 bases, with 18 bases separating them. For the CDR3, the DNA is TGTGCCAGCAGCCAATTGGGTTCCGGCAGGTCTGATCAGCCCCAGCATTTT. As protein: CASSQLGSGRSDQPQHF. The full variable domain, its missing parts supplied by reference TRBV16 and TRBJ1-5, is GEEVAQTPKHLVRGEGQKAKLYCAPIKGHSYVFWYQQVLKNEFKFLISFQNENVFDETGMPKERFSAKCLPNSPCSLEIQATKLEDSAVYFCASSQLGSGRSDQPQHFGDGTRLSIL.

The chain has TRBV3-1 and TRBJ2-7; D gene ambiguous. Trimming removed 4 bases at V and 6 bases at J, with 13 bases between. The CDR3 runs to 13 residues. Germline-derived CDR1 and CDR2 are LGHDT and YNNKEL (reference sequence). The CDR3, as DNA: TGTGCCAGCAGCCTCTCGGCAAGCGTCGAGCAGTACTTC. Residues: CASSLSASVEQYF.

The table lists this clonotype with a few counts. The rearrangement links TRBV7-9 to TRBJ2-7; 9 nucleotides align to TRBD1. Germline V gene lookup returns CDR1 SEHNR and CDR2 FQNEAQ (reference sequence). The CDR3 is 13 residues long. V shed 8 bases, J shed 6 bases, and the junction held 8 bases outside the gene matches. The DNA for the CDR3 is TGTGCCAGCTCCCCGGGACAGGGCCCCGAGCAGTACTTC. Protein product: CASSPGQGPEQYF.